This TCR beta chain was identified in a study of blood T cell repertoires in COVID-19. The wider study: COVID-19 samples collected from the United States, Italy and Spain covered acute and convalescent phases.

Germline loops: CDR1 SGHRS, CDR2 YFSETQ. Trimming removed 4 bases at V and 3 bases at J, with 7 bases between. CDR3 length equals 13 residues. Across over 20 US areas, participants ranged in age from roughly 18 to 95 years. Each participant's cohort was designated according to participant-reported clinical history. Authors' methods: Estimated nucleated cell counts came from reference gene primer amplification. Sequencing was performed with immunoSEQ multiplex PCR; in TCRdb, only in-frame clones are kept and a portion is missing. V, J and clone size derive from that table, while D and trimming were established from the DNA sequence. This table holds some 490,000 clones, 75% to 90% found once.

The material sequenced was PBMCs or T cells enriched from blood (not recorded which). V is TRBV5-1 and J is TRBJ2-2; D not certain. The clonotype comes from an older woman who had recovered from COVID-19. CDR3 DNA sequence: TGCGCCAGCAGCCGCGTAGACACCGGGGAGCTGTTTTTT. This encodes CASSRVDTGELFF.